The 24 T cell receptor beta chains below were found in one sample sequenced in a study of spatial heterogeneity in lung cancer. Broader study findings: Tracking of tumor mutation counts was seen in expanded intratumoral alpha and beta TCR counts.

Each CDR3 protein gets one entry after TCRdb re-called the 5' RACE reads with MiXCR. The sample holds about 10,000 distinct CDR3 sequences; 6.3% are singletons and the top ten take 10%. The time point here: sample taken at primary tumor resection. For these receptors, no antigen is known. The sequenced sample was lung tumor tissue, obtained at surgery. The receptor set was obtained from a male donor with early-stage non-small cell lung cancer.

Ten or more counts support this clonotype. A library prepared for alpha chains yielded this beta chain as an off-target read; its size is of little meaning. The chain is built from TRBV10-1 and TRBJ2-1, with 10 nucleotides matching TRBD1. V was pared by 7 bases and J by 10 bases, with 10 bases of the junction left unmatched. Germline assignment: CDR1 WNHNN and CDR2 SYGVQD (reference sequence). CDR3 length: 14 amino acids. CDR3 coding DNA: TGCGCCAGCACTTCACGACGGGACAGGGGAGAGCAGTTCTTC. This encodes CASTSRRDRGEQFF.

The sample holds many counts of this clonotype. The size of this beta chain means little, since it is a stray read in a library made for alpha chains. The chain employs TRBV4-2 and TRBJ2-5; TRBD1 or TRBD2 may be the D gene (5 bases each). Trimming took 0 bases from V and 2 from J, leaving 13 bases between them. The germline gives CDR1 LGHNA, CDR2 YNFKEQ. This CDR3 is built from 16 residues. The CDR3 region has the DNA TGTGCCAGCAGCCAAGAGGGGACCAGACTGCAAGAGACCCAGTACTTC. It is translated as CASSQEGTRLQETQYF.

This clonotype was observed many times. This beta chain is a stray sequence in a library constructed for alpha chains; its clone size is not meaningful. The chain has TRBV6-5 and TRBJ1-5, with a possible D match to TRBD1 (6 bases). V dropped 0 bases and J dropped 5 bases, with 11 bases sitting between them. The V gene's germline CDR1 is MNHEY and CDR2 SVGAGI. The CDR3 is made up of 15 amino acids. CDR3 sequence reads: CASSYSQGSDQPQHF. The CDR3 DNA reads as TGTGCCAGCAGTTACTCACAGGGCAGTGATCAGCCCCAGCATTTT.

This clonotype was detected ten times or more. Because this beta chain is a stray read in a library intended to capture alpha chains, its abundance should not be given much weight. The chain carries TRBV6-6 and TRBJ1-2; D possibly corresponds to TRBD1 (5 bases). CDR1 is MNHNY, CDR2 SVGAGI, per germline (reference sequence). Trimming removed 7 bases at V and 6 bases at J, with 18 bases between. This CDR3 comprises 14 residues. CDR3 in amino acids: CASTDPRGGDGYTF. The CDR3 DNA is TGTGCCAGCACCGACCCCCGGGGAGGGGATGGCTACACCTTC.

This clonotype was observed at least ten times. This beta chain turned up in a library designed for alpha chains; as an off-target read, its abundance says little. The chain recombines TRBV18 with TRBJ1-6, with TRBD1 as a possible D gene (5 bases). The CDR3 covers 13 residues. V was trimmed by 3 bases and J by 10 bases, leaving 10 bases between them. Germline lookup yields CDR1 KGHSH and CDR2 LQKENI. The CDR3 coding sequence is TGTGCCAGCTCACCTGACAGAAACTCACCCCTCCACTTT. Its protein product is CASSPDRNSPLHF.

This clonotype showed up many times. Because this beta chain is a stray read in a library intended to capture alpha chains, its abundance should not be given much weight. The rearrangement joins TRBV12-3 or TRBV12-4 to TRBJ1-1; D may be TRBD1 (5 bases). The length of the CDR3 is 11 residues. The V end lost 6 bases, the J end lost 6 bases, and 8 bases lay between the germline ends. This CDR3 reads CASSQGAEAFF. The CDR3 DNA reads TGTGCCAGCAGCCAGGGTGCTGAAGCTTTCTTT.

This clonotype is termed medium-sized (0.01 to 0.1%). As an off-target read in a library built for alpha chains, this beta chain has a frequency of little significance. The J gene is TRBJ2-5, the V gene TRBV5-1; D unclear. This CDR3 spans 12 amino acids. Germline CDR1 SGHRS, CDR2 YFSETQ. Trimming left V 2 bases short and J 5 bases short, with 7 bases between. The CDR3 protein is CASSLGMETQYF. The CDR3 DNA sequence: TGCGCCAGCAGCTTAGGAATGGAGACCCAGTACTTC.

Concerning this clonotype itself: Since the library was made to target alpha chains, this beta chain is a stray read and its abundance is not meaningful. The genes are TRBV6-5 and TRBJ2-1, with D maybe TRBD1 (6 bases). In germline, CDR1 is MNHEY, CDR2 SVGAGI. This CDR3 is built from 15 residues. With 6 bases removed from V and 4 bases from J, the gap between germline ends came to 16 bases. This CDR3 is CASSVVGAEYNEQFF. The CDR3 bases are TGTGCCAGCAGCGTGGTGGGGGCTGAATACAATGAGCAGTTCTTC.

This clonotype was detected many times. This beta chain turned up in a library designed for alpha chains; as an off-target read, its abundance says little. The chain carries TRBV6-1 and TRBJ2-3; 7 positions agree with TRBD1. This CDR3 is 14 amino acids long. The trim removed 5 bases at V and 0 bases at J, leaving 2 bases unmatched. Germline V CDR1 and CDR2: MNHNS, SASEGT. The CDR3 is CASSWDRSTDTQYF. The CDR3 DNA is TGTGCCAGCAGTTGGGACAGAAGCACAGATACGCAGTATTTT.

The table lists this clonotype with many counts. Compared with germline, one end of the junction differs, possibly owing to a read error. This beta chain appears as a stray read in a library generated for alpha chains; its size is not informative. The chain carries TRBV28 and TRBJ2-2; tentative D call: TRBD2 (5 bases). This CDR3 is 10 amino acids long. The V gene's germline CDR1 is MDHEN and CDR2 SYDVKM. This chain's CDR3 is CASSRRELFF. The CDR3 DNA is TGTGCCAGCAGCAGACGGGAACTGTTTTTT.

The table lists this clonotype with many counts. This beta chain represents an off-target read in a library built for alpha chains; its size is of limited meaning. CDR3: CSARAAYEQYV. The CDR3 nucleotides read TGCAGTGCTAGAGCAGCTTACGAGCAGTACGTC. The chain is built from TRBV20-1 and TRBJ2-7; D ambiguous. V was trimmed by 1 base and J by 4 bases, leaving 5 bases between them. The CDR3 consists of 11 residues. Germline V gene sequence: CDR1 DFQATT, CDR2 SNEGSKA (reference sequence).

This clonotype was observed at least ten times. Because the library targeted alpha chains, this beta chain is an off-target read whose size means little. The rearrangement uses TRBV3-1 and TRBJ1-5, with a tentative D call TRBD1 (5 bases). Germline V gene lookup returns CDR1 LGHDT and CDR2 YNNKEL (reference sequence). This CDR3 spans 15 amino acids. The V and J ends lost 1 base and 0 bases respectively, with 7 bases between them. This CDR3 is CASSQAGASNQPQHF. In nucleotides, the CDR3 is TGTGCCAGCAGCCAAGCTGGGGCTAGCAATCAGCCCCAGCATTTT.

This clonotype was seen many times. This beta chain is a stray read from a library made for alpha chains; its abundance is not meaningful. The chain uses TRBV12-3 or TRBV12-4 and TRBJ1-1; D perhaps matches TRBD1 (6 bases). Trimming cost V 6 bases and J 1 base, with 21 bases left between them. The CDR3 has 17 amino acids. CDR3 protein: CASSSIGGGHSNTEAFF. CDR3 bases: TGTGCCAGCAGCTCCATCGGGGGGGGGCATTCGAACACTGAAGCTTTCTTT.

By share, this clonotype ranks as medium-sized (0.01 to 0.1%). This beta chain came through as a stray read in a library set up for alpha chains, and its size says little. The chain employs TRBV20-1 and TRBJ2-3, with a weak D call TRBD2 (6 bases). In germline, CDR1 is DFQATT, CDR2 SNEGSKA (reference sequence). This CDR3 has 15 amino acids. Trimming removed 5 bases at V and 0 bases at J, with 15 bases between. The DNA for the CDR3 is TGCAGTGCTGGACCGGCGAGCGGGAGCACAGATACGCAGTATTTT. As protein: CSAGPASGSTDTQYF.

This clonotype has ten or more counts. Since it is a stray read in a library aimed at alpha chains, this beta chain has a size that is not meaningful. The chain combines TRBV27 with TRBJ2-3; weak D call: TRBD1 (7 bases). V was clipped by 2 bases and J by 12 bases, with 12 bases between them. CDR1 is MNHEY, CDR2 SMNVEV, per germline (reference sequence). The CDR3 is 12 residues long. CDR3 nucleotide sequence: TGTGCCAGCAGTTTACAGGGGGGTTCCCAGTATTTT. It is translated as CASSLQGGSQYF.

Within the sample, this clonotype is medium-sized. Little can be read into the size of this beta chain, an off-target read in a library designed for alpha chains. The chain combines TRBV3-1 with TRBJ1-5; D is perhaps TRBD1 (5 bases). V was trimmed by 6 bases and J by 11 bases, leaving 17 bases between them. The CDR3 contains 13 residues. From germline, CDR1 is LGHDT and CDR2 YNNKEL (reference sequence). The CDR3 region is CASSRDWDSAQHF. The CDR3 DNA is TGTGCCAGCAGTCGGGACTGGGATTCTGCCCAGCATTTT.

This clonotype came up a few times. This beta chain is a stray read from a library made for alpha chains; its abundance is not meaningful. The genes are TRBV4-2 and TRBJ2-3; D possibly corresponds to TRBD2 (6 bases). This CDR3 region has 16 residues. Germline V gene sequence: CDR1 LGHNA, CDR2 YNFKEQ. Trimming pared 5 bases from V and 2 bases from J, leaving 17 bases between. In DNA, the CDR3 is TGTGCCAGCAGCACCGACGGGACTTCGTCCACAGATACGCAGTATTTT. Its translation is CASSTDGTSSTDTQYF.

Many counts were recorded for this clonotype. For a library built for alpha chains, this beta chain is a stray read; little rests on its size. The rearrangement uses TRBV9 and TRBJ2-2; tentative D call: TRBD2 (6 bases). This CDR3 has 13 residues. The V gene's germline CDR1 is SGDLS and CDR2 YYNGEE. Trimming removed 6 bases at V and 6 bases at J, with 12 bases between. In DNA, the CDR3 is TGTGCCAGCAACCCGGGGGTCCCCGGGGAGCTGTTTTTT. It codes for CASNPGVPGELFF.

In its sample, this clonotype ranks as medium-sized (0.01 to 0.1%). This beta chain is an off-target read within a library intended for alpha chains, so its frequency means little. V is TRBV4-1 and J is TRBJ1-1; tentatively, D is TRBD1 (6 bases). This CDR3 is built from 14 residues. V lost 2 bases and J 3 bases, leaving 10 bases between the germline ends. The germline gives CDR1 MGHRA, CDR2 YSYEKL. This CDR3 is CASSQQGGDTEAFF. CDR3 in DNA: TGCGCCAGCAGCCAACAAGGGGGGGACACTGAAGCTTTCTTT.

Ten or more counts support this clonotype. This beta chain appears as a stray read in a library generated for alpha chains; its size is not informative. The chain recombines TRBV10-3 with TRBJ1-6, with 8 bases aligning to TRBD1. The J segment lost 8 bases and the V segment lost 11 bases, leaving 5 bases of the junction unmatched. Germline-derived CDR1 and CDR2 are ENHRY and SYGVKD. The CDR3 sequence is 12 residues long. CDR3 loop: CASQGADSPLHF. CDR3 nucleotide sequence: TGTGCCTCCCAGGGGGCAGATTCACCCCTCCACTTT.

This clonotype was seen repeatedly, ten times or more. This beta chain lies outside the target of a library built for alpha chains; its clone size means little. This sequence joins TRBV15 and TRBJ1-5; 7 bases agree with TRBD1. The CDR3 totals 15 residues. CDR1 and CDR2 (germline): LNHNV, YYDKDF (reference sequence). Trimming took 0 bases from V and 7 from J; bases not matched to a gene: 6. As DNA, the CDR3 is TGTGCCACCAGCAGAGATTCCAGGACAGGACAGCCCCAGCATTTT. This sequence encodes CATSRDSRTGQPQHF.

This clonotype was counted a few times. Within a library made for alpha chains, this beta chain is off target, and its count is uninformative. The chain links TRBV27 to TRBJ2-7; TRBD1 is a possible D gene (6 bases). Germline assignment: CDR1 MNHEY and CDR2 SMNVEV (reference sequence). V gave up 1 base and J gave up 2 bases, with 24 bases separating them. The CDR3 contains 19 residues. The CDR3, as DNA: TGTGCCAGCAGTTTATATCCCCCTAATCTAGGGGGAGAGACCTACGAGCAGTACTTC. Translated: CASSLYPPNLGGETYEQYF.

The sample holds many counts of this clonotype. In a library made to pick up alpha chains, this beta chain is a stray read with a size that means little. V usage is TRBV4-1 and J usage is TRBJ2-3; maybe TRBD1 (5 bases). V dropped 0 bases and J dropped 0 bases, with 13 bases sitting between them. The CDR3 spans 17 residues. Germline V CDR1 and CDR2: MGHRA, YSYEKL. The CDR3 DNA sequence: TGCGCCAGCAGCCAAGAGCAGGGTGCAGGGAGCACAGATACGCAGTATTTT. The encoded protein is CASSQEQGAGSTDTQYF.

This clonotype was detected many times. This beta chain is a stray read from a library made for alpha chains; its abundance is not meaningful. This rearrangement joins TRBV2 to TRBJ1-2; 7 bases are shared with TRBD1. Germline CDR1 is SNHLY and CDR2 is FYNNEI. This CDR3 contains 16 residues. Trimming took 6 bases from V and 5 from J; bases not matched to a gene: 15. The CDR3 loop reads CASRARETGILYGYTF. Written as DNA, the CDR3 is TGTGCCAGCAGAGCAAGAGAGACAGGGATACTATATGGCTACACCTTC.